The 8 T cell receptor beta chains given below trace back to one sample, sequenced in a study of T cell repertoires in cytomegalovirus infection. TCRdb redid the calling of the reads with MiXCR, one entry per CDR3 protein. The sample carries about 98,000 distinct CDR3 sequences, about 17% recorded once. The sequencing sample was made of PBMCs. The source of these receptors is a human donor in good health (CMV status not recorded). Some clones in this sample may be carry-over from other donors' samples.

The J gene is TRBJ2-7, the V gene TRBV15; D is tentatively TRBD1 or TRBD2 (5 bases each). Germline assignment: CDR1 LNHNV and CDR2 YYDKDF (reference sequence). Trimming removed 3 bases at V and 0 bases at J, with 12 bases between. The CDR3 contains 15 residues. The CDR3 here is CATSSWDGNSYEQYF. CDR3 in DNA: TGTGCCACCAGCAGCTGGGACGGTAACTCCTACGAGCAGTACTTC.

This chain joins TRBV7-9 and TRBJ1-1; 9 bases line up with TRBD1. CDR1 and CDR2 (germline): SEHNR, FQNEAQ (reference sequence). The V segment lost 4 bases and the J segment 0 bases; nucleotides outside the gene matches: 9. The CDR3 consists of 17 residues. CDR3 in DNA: TGTGCCAGCAGCTCGGGACAGGGTGGAAGGATGAACACTGAAGCTTTCTTT. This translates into CASSSGQGGRMNTEAFF.

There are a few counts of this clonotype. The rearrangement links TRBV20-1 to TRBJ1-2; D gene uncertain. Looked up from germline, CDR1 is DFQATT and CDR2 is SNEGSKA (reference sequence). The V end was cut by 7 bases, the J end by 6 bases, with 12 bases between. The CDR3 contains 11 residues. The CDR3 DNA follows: TGCAGTGGACGCGGTCGGGATGGCTACACCTTC. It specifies CSGRGRDGYTF.

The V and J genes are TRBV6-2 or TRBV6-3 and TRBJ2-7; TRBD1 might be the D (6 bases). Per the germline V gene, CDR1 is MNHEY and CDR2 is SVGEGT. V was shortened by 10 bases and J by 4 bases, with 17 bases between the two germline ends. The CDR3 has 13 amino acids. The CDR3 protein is CANSYPGDYEQYF. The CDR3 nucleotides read TGTGCCAACAGCTACCCAGGGGATTACGAGCAGTACTTC.

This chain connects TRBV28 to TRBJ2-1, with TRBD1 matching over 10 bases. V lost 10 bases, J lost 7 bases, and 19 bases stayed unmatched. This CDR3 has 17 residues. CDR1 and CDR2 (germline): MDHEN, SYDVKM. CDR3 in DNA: TGTGCCATCGAACCGGGACAGGGGTTTTTTGGAAATAATGAGCAGTTCTTC. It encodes CAIEPGQGFFGNNEQFF.

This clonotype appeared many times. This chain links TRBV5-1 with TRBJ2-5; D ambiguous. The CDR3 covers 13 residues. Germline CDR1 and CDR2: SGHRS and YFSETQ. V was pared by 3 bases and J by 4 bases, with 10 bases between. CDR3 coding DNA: TGCGCCAGCAGCTCGGACCTGGCAGAGACCCAGTACTTC. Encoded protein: CASSSDLAETQYF.

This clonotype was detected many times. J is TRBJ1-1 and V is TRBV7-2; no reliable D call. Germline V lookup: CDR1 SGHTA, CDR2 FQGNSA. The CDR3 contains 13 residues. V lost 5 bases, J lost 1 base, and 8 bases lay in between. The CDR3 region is CASSQQSNTEAFF. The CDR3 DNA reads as TGTGCCAGCAGCCAACAGTCGAACACTGAAGCTTTCTTT.

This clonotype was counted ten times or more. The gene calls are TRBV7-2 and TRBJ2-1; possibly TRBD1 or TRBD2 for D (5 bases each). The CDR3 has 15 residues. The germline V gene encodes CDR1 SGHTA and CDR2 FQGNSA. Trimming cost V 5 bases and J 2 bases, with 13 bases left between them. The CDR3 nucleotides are TGTGCCAGCAGCCTCGGGACCACCACCTACAATGAGCAGTTCTTC. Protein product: CASSLGTTTYNEQFF.